Below are 24 T cell receptor beta chains sequenced from a single sample in a study of T cell repertoires in cytomegalovirus infection. The antigens for these receptors are not known. In TCRdb, the reads were re-called with MiXCR into one record per CDR3 protein. This sample carries around 540,000 distinct CDR3 sequences, around a third of them seen once, and the ten largest clones take 17%. This specimen was cultured PBMCs, taken from culture after CMV antigen stimulation. The origin of the receptors is a human donor in good health (CMV status not recorded). Some clones in this sample may be carry-over from other donors' samples.

Only a few counts were recorded for this clonotype. The genes are TRBV5-4 and TRBJ2-5; D gene ambiguous. V lost 4 bases, J lost 2 bases, and 12 bases lay in between. This CDR3 comprises 14 residues. Germline loops: CDR1 SGHNT, CDR2 YYREEE (reference sequence). The DNA of the CDR3 is TGTGCCAGCAGCCCTTACGGTTCGCAAGAGACCCAGTACTTC. It encodes CASSPYGSQETQYF.

The chain carries TRBV2 and TRBJ2-7; 8 bases line up with TRBD1. The J segment lost 6 bases and the V segment lost 6 bases, leaving 7 bases of the junction unmatched. Germline CDR1 SNHLY, CDR2 FYNNEI. The CDR3 is 13 residues long. For the CDR3, the DNA is TGTGCCAGCAGCGAGACAGGGGTATCCGAGCAGTACGTC. It is translated as CASSETGVSEQYV.

The V call is TRBV12-3 or TRBV12-4, the J call TRBJ2-2; 14 nucleotides match TRBD2. The CDR3 extends over 16 amino acids. The junction had 6 bases not matched to a gene; V was cut back by 6 bases and J by 6 bases. CDR3 sequence: CASSRGLAGAAGELFF. The CDR3 DNA sequence: TGTGCCAGCAGCCGGGGACTAGCGGGAGCGGCCGGGGAGCTGTTTTTT.

The chain has TRBV18 and TRBJ2-5; no reliable D call. V lost 6 bases to trimming and J lost 2 bases, with 10 bases between them. The germline gives CDR1 KGHSH, CDR2 LQKENI. The CDR3 contains 13 residues. The CDR3 bases are TGTGCCAGCTCGCGCTCCAGTCAAGAGACCCAGTACTTC. Translation: CASSRSSQETQYF.

This sequence joins TRBV7-9 and TRBJ2-2, with TRBD1 identical over 12 bases. Germline V gene data show CDR1 as SEHNR and CDR2 as FQNEAQ (reference sequence). The V gene end was trimmed by 5 bases and the J gene end by 3 bases; junction bases not matched to a gene: 7. The CDR3 spans 17 residues. This CDR3 is CASSPDGTGGYTGELFF. DNA of the CDR3: TGTGCCAGCAGCCCGGACGGGACAGGGGGCTACACCGGGGAGCTGTTTTTT.

This clonotype was seen a handful of times. The chain recombines TRBV28 with TRBJ2-4; D is perhaps TRBD2 (6 bases). CDR1 and CDR2 from the germline V gene are MDHEN and SYDVKM. V was shortened by 4 bases and J by 5 bases, with 12 bases between the two germline ends. The CDR3 totals 14 residues. CDR3 amino acids: CASSSREFENIQYF. CDR3 DNA sequence: TGTGCCAGCAGTTCTCGGGAGTTTGAAAACATTCAGTACTTC.

V usage is TRBV4-3 and J usage is TRBJ2-1; 7 nucleotides align to TRBD2. V gave up 1 base and J gave up 6 bases; unmatched junction bases: 9. This CDR3 is built from 16 residues. Germline lookup yields CDR1 LGHNA and CDR2 YSLEER. The CDR3 nucleotides are TGCGCCAGCAGCCAAGCGGCGGGAGCTTGGGGCAATGAGCAGTTCTTC. Translating gives CASSQAAGAWGNEQFF.

This CDR3 is CASSRDRGRGYTF. CDR3 coding DNA: TGTGCCAGCAGCCGTGACAGGGGCCGAGGCTACACCTTC. V and J are TRBV7-2 and TRBJ1-2; 8 bases align to TRBD1. Trimming took 5 bases from V and 8 from J; bases not matched to a gene: 7. CDR3 size: 13 residues. Looked up from germline, CDR1 is SGHTA and CDR2 is FQGNSA. The full variable domain, rest sourced from reference TRBV7-2 and TRBJ1-2, is GAGVSQSPSNKVTEKGKDVELRCDPISGHTALYWYRQSLGQGLEFLIYFQGNSAPDKSGLPSDRFSAERTGGSVSTLTIQRTQQEDSAVYLCASSRDRGRGYTFGSGTRLTVV.

The chain recombines TRBV18 with TRBJ2-1; 10 nucleotides align to TRBD2. This CDR3 spans 15 amino acids. With V trimmed by 4 bases and J by 4 bases, 4 bases remained unmatched. Germline loops: CDR1 KGHSH, CDR2 LQKENI. CDR3 in DNA: TGTGCCAGCTCACAGACTAGCGGGCGGTACAATGAGCAGTTCTTC. Translating gives CASSQTSGRYNEQFF.

This clonotype was seen many times. This chain joins TRBV7-2 and TRBJ2-1, with a weak D call TRBD2 (6 bases). CDR3 length equals 15 residues. V was cut by 2 bases and J by 3 bases, with 11 bases left in between. Germline V gene sequence: CDR1 SGHTA, CDR2 FQGNSA. For the CDR3, the DNA is TGTGCCAGCAGCTTACGGGTGGGGGGCTACAATGAGCAGTTCTTC. Its protein is CASSLRVGGYNEQFF.

The V and J genes are TRBV20-1 and TRBJ1-2, with a weak D call TRBD1 (5 bases). The CDR3 is 13 residues long. Trimming removed 2 bases from V and 7 bases from J, with 14 bases in between. Germline CDR1 reads DFQATT; CDR2 reads SNEGSKA (reference sequence). The CDR3 DNA sequence: TGCAGTGCTAGATCCAGGGAAATAGGTGGCTACACCTTC. The encoded protein is CSARSREIGGYTF.

This clonotype was seen more than once but under ten times. The chain carries TRBV7-8 and TRBJ2-2; the D call may be TRBD1 or TRBD2 (6 bases each). Germline V lookup: CDR1 SGHVS, CDR2 FQNEAQ. The V gene lost 4 bases and the J gene lost 1 base, with 13 bases spanning the gap. The CDR3 runs to 16 residues. The CDR3 is CASSSRGDLNTGELFF. The CDR3 DNA is TGTGCCAGCAGCTCGAGGGGGGATCTGAACACCGGGGAGCTGTTTTTT.

This clonotype was found a few times. The V and J genes are TRBV7-2 and TRBJ2-4, with 8 bases matching TRBD2. The ends lost 1 base at V and 4 bases at J; junction bases unmatched: 9. Germline V gene sequence: CDR1 SGHTA, CDR2 FQGNSA. The CDR3 spans 17 residues. CDR3 sequence reads: CASSLEGREGSKNIQYF. The CDR3 nucleotides are TGTGCCAGCAGCTTAGAGGGTCGGGAGGGATCTAAAAACATTCAGTACTTC.

At least ten counts were recorded for this clonotype. The genes are TRBV7-2 and TRBJ2-1; D is uncertain. The V end was cut by 10 bases, the J end by 6 bases, with 13 bases between. This CDR3 is 12 amino acids long. From germline, CDR1 is SGHTA and CDR2 FQGNSA. The CDR3 is CATSTNGNEQFF. CDR3 in DNA: TGTGCCACCTCCACAAACGGCAATGAGCAGTTCTTC.

This clonotype was observed a handful of times. The J gene is TRBJ2-4, the V gene TRBV7-9; tentatively, D is TRBD1 (6 bases). Trimming cost V 2 bases and J 1 base, with 9 bases left between them. The germline CDR1 and CDR2 sequences are SEHNR and FQNEAQ (reference sequence). The CDR3 runs to 15 residues. In DNA, the CDR3 is TGTGCCAGCAGCTTAACCCAGGGGGCCAAAAACATTCAGTACTTC. Its protein product is CASSLTQGAKNIQYF.

V and J are TRBV19 and TRBJ1-5, with D possibly TRBD1 on 6 matching bases. Germline-derived CDR1 and CDR2 are LNHDA and SQIVND (reference sequence). This CDR3 contains 16 residues. The V end was cut by 4 bases, the J end by 7 bases, with 20 bases between. Written as DNA, the CDR3 is TGTGCCAGTAGTACACAGGGAAACGTCCGGTACCAGCCCCAGCATTTT. Residues: CASSTQGNVRYQPQHF.

In this sample, this clonotype turned up a few times. This rearrangement joins TRBV29-1 to TRBJ1-2; D remains unclear. The CDR3 is 13 amino acids. Germline loops: CDR1 SQVTM, CDR2 ANQGSEA. The V end lost 4 bases, the J end lost 0 bases, and 9 bases lay between the germline ends. DNA of the CDR3: TGCAGCGTTGCTTCCGGGGCTAACTATGGCTACACCTTC. This gives the protein CSVASGANYGYTF. The variable domain in full, completed from reference TRBV29-1 and TRBJ1-2, reads SAVISQKPSRDICQRGTSLTIQCQVDSQVTMMFWYRQQPGQSLTLIATANQGSEATYESGFVIDKFPISRPNLTFSTLTVSNMSPEDSSIYLCSVASGANYGYTFGSGTRLTVV.

The chain uses TRBV7-6 and TRBJ2-2, with D perhaps matching TRBD1 (6 bases). V was cut by 5 bases and J by 0 bases, with 13 bases left in between. This CDR3 is built from 16 residues. Germline values: CDR1 SGHVS, CDR2 FNYEAQ. The DNA for the CDR3 is TGTGCCAGCAGCCCAGGGGCCAAGGCGAACACCGGGGAGCTGTTTTTT. Its protein is CASSPGAKANTGELFF.

This clonotype has just a few counts. This chain uses TRBV11-2 with TRBJ2-1, with unresolved D. The V end was cut by 3 bases, the J end by 8 bases, with 11 bases between. The CDR3 runs to 13 residues. Germline V lookup: CDR1 SGHAT, CDR2 FQNNGV. CDR3 coding DNA: TGTGCCAGCAGCTTCGGGTATGGGGATGAGCAGTTCTTC. Translating it yields CASSFGYGDEQFF. Full variable domain (remainder filled in from reference TRBV11-2 and TRBJ2-1): EAGVAQSPRYKIIEKRQSVAFWCNPISGHATLYWYQQILGQGPKLLIQFQNNGVVDDSQLPKDRFSAERLKGVDSTLKIQPAKLEDSAVYLCASSFGYGDEQFFGPGTRLTVL.

This clonotype has a handful of counts. This chain joins TRBV12-3 or TRBV12-4 and TRBJ2-2; possibly TRBD2 for D (6 bases). V was trimmed by 6 bases and J by 0 bases, leaving 14 bases between them. CDR3 length: 16 amino acids. CDR3 loop: CASSPAGGANTGELFF. In nucleotides, the CDR3 is TGTGCCAGCAGCCCCGCGGGCGGGGCGAACACCGGGGAGCTGTTTTTT.

To note about this clonotype: The conserved phenylalanine or tryptophan is not found at the CDR3 terminus, so this likely reflects a read error. The chain carries TRBV7-9 and TRBJ2-2; D unresolved. Looked up from germline, CDR1 is SEHNR and CDR2 is FQNEAQ (reference sequence). The CDR3 extends over 15 amino acids. V dropped 5 bases and J dropped 0 bases, with 10 bases sitting between them. CDR3 sequence (DNA): TGTGCCAGCAGCGACTCGCCACCGAACACCGGGGAGCTGTTTTCT. Its translation is CASSDSPPNTGELFS.

This clonotype was counted a few times. The chain joins TRBV7-2 to TRBJ2-3, with TRBD2 matching 14 bases. The CDR3 covers 17 residues. Germline V gene sequence: CDR1 SGHTA, CDR2 FQGNSA. After removal of 5 bases from V and 6 bases from J, the junction contained 10 bases not matched to a gene. Here the CDR3 reads CASSPRLAGGLFDTQYF. The CDR3 coding sequence is TGTGCCAGCAGCCCACGACTAGCGGGAGGGCTCTTCGATACGCAGTATTTT.

J is TRBJ2-7 and V is TRBV4-1, with 10 bases identical to TRBD1. Germline trimming cut 4 bases from V and 3 bases from J; bases unmatched to any gene: 3. Germline CDR1 and CDR2: MGHRA and YSYEKL. The CDR3 covers 14 residues. The CDR3 here is CASSPGQGIYEQYF. CDR3 nucleotide sequence: TGCGCCAGCAGCCCGGGACAGGGGATCTACGAGCAGTACTTC.

The CDR3 DNA sequence: TGTGCCAGTAGGCCTATTTCGATGCAAAGGGGTTGGAATCAGCCCCAGCATTTT. Its protein is CASRPISMQRGWNQPQHF. The chain joins TRBV19 to TRBJ1-5; possibly TRBD1 for D (5 bases). This CDR3 has 18 amino acids. Per the germline V gene, CDR1 is LNHDA and CDR2 is SQIVND (reference sequence). The V and J ends lost 6 bases and 4 bases respectively, with 25 bases between them.